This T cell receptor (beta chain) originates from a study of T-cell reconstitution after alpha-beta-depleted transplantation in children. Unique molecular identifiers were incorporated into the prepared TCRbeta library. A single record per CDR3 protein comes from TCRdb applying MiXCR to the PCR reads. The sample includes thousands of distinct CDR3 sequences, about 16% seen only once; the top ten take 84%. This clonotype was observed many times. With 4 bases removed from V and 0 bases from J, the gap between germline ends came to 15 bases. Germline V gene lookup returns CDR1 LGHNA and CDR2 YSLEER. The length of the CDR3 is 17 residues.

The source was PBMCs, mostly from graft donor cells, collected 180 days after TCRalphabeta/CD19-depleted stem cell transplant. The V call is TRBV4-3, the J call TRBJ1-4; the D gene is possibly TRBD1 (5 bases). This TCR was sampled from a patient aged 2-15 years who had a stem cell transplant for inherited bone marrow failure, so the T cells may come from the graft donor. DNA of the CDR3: TGCGCCAGCAGCCCACAAGACAGATTTGCAACTAATGAAAAACTGTTTTTT. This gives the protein CASSPQDRFATNEKLFF.